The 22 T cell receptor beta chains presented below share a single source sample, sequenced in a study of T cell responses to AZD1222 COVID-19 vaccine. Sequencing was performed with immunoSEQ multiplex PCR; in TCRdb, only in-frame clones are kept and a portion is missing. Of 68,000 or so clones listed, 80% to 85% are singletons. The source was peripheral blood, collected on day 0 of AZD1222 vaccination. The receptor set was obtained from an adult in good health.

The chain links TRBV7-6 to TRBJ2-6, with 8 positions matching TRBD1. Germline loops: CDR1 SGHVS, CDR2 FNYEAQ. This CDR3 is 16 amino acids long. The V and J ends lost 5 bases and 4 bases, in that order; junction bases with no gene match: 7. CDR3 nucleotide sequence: TGTGCCAGCAGCCCCATGACAGGGGCCGGGGCCAACGTCCTGACTTTC. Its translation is CASSPMTGAGANVLTF.

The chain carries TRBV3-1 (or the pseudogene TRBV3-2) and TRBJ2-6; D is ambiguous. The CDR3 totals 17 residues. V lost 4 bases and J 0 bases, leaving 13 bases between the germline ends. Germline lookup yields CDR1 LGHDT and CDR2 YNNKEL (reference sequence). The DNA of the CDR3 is TGTGCCAGCAGCCCCCTGGGCCCGACCTCTGGGGCCAACGTCCTGACTTTC. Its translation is CASSPLGPTSGANVLTF.

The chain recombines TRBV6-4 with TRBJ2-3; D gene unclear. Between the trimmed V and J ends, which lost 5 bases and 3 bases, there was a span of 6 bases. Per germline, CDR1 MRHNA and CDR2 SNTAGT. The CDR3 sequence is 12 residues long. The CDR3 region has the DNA TGTGCCAGCAGTAAACAGACAGATACGCAGTATTTT. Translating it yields CASSKQTDTQYF.

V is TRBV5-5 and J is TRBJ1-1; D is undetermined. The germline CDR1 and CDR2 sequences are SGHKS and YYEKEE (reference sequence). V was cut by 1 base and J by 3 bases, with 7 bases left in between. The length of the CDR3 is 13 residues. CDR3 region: CASSLLWDTEAFF. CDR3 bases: TGTGCCAGCAGCTTGCTGTGGGACACTGAAGCTTTCTTT.

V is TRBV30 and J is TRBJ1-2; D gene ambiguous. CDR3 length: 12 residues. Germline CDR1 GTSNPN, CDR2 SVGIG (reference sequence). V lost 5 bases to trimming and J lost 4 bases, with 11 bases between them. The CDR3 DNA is TGTGCCTGGTCACAGATCCCCTATGGCTACACCTTC. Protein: CAWSQIPYGYTF.

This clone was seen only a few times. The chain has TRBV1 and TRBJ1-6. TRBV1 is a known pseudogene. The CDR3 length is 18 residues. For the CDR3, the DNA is TGCACCAGCAGCCAAGGTGGCATAAAGAGCTCCTATAATTCACCCCTCCACTTT. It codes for CTSSQGGIKSSYNSPLHF.

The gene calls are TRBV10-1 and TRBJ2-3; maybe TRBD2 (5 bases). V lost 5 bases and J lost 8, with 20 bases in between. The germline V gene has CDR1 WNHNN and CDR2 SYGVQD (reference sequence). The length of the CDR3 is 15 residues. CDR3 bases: TGCGCCAGCAGTCCCGACCGGGAAACCGAAACTACGCAGTATTTT. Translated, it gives CASSPDRETETTQYF.

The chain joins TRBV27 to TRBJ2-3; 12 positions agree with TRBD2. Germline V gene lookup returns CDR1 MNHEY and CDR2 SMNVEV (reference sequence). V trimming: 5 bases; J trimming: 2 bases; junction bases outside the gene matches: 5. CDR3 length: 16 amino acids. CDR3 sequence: CASSPGTSGYTDTQYF. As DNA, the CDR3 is TGTGCCAGCAGTCCGGGGACTAGCGGGTACACAGATACGCAGTATTTT.

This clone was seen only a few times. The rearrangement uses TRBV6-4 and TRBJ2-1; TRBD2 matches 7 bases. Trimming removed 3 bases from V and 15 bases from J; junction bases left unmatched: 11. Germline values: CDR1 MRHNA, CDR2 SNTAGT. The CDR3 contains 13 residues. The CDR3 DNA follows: TGTGCCAGCAGTGAGGATTTGCGGGGGATCCCGTTCTTC. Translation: CASSEDLRGIPFF.

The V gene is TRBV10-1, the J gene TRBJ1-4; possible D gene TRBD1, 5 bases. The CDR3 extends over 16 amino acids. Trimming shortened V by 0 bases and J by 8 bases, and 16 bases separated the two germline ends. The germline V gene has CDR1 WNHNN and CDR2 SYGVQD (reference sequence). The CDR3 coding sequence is TGCGCCAGCAGTGAGTCGACTCCCGGGGGTGGCGAAAAACTGTTTTTT. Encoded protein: CASSESTPGGGEKLFF.

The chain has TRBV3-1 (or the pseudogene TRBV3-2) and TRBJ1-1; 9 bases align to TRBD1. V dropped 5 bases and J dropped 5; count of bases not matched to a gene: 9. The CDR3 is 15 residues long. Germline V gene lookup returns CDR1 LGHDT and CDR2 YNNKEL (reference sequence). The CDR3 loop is CASSKNRGRETEAFF. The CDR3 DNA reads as TGTGCCAGCAGCAAAAACAGGGGGCGAGAGACTGAAGCTTTCTTT.

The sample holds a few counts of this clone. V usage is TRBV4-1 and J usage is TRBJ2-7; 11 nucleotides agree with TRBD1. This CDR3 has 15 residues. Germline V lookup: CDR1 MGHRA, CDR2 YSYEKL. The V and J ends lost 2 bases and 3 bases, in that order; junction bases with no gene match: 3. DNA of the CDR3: TGCGCCAGCAGCCAACCGGGACAGGGGGTCTACGAGCAGTACTTC. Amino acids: CASSQPGQGVYEQYF.

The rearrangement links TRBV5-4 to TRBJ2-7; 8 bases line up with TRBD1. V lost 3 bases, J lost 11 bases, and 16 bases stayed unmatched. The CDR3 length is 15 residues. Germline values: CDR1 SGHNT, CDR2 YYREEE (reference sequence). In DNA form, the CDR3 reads TGTGCCAGCAGCTCGAGGGGGACAGGTACCCCTACCGAGTACTTC. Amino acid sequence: CASSSRGTGTPTEYF.

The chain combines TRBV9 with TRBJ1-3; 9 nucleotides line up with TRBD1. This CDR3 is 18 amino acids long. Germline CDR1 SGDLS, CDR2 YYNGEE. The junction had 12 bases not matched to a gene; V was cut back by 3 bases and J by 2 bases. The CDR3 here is CASSDHPGQGGPGNTIYF. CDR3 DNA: TGTGCCAGCAGCGACCACCCGGGACAGGGTGGCCCTGGAAACACCATATATTTT.

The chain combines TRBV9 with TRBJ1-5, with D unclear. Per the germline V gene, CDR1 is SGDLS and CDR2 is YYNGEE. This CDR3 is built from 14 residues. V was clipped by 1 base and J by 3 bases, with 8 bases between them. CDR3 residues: CASSVTGSNQPQHF. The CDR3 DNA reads TGTGCCAGCAGCGTAACGGGCTCCAATCAGCCCCAGCATTTT.

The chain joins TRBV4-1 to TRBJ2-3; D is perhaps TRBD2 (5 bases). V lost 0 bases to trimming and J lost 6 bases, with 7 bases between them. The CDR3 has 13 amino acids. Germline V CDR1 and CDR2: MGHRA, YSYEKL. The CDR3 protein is CASSQDVADTQYF. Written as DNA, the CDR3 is TGCGCCAGCAGCCAAGATGTAGCGGATACGCAGTATTTT.

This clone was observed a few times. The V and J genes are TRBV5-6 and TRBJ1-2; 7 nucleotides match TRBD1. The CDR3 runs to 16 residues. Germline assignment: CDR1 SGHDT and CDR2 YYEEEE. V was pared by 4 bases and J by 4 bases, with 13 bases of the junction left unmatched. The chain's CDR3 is CASSLGQAQTTYGYTF. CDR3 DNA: TGTGCCAGCAGCCTAGGACAGGCTCAAACTACCTATGGCTACACCTTC.

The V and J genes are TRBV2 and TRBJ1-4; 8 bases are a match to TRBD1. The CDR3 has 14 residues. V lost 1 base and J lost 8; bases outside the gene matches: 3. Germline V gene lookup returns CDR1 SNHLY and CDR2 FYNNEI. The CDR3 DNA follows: TGTGCCAGCAGTGAAGACAGGGGGGGGGAAAAACTGTTTTTT. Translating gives CASSEDRGGEKLFF.

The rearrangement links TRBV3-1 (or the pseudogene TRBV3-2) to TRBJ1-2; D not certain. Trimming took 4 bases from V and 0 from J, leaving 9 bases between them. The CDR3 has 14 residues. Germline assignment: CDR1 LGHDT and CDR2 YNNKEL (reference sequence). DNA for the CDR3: TGTGCCAGCAGCCCCTCAGTAGCTAACTATGGCTACACCTTC. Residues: CASSPSVANYGYTF.

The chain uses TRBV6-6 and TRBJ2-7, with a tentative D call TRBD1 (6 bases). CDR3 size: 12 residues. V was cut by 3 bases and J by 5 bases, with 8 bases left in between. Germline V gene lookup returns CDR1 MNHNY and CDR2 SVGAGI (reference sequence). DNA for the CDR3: TGTGCCAGCAGTTATGAGGGGGACGAGCAGTACTTC. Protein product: CASSYEGDEQYF.

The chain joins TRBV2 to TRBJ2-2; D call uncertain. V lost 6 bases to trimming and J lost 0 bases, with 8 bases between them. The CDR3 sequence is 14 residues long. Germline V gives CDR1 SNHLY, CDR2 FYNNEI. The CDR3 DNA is TGTGCCAGCAGCGCTGGAGCGAACACCGGGGAGCTGTTTTTT. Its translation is CASSAGANTGELFF.

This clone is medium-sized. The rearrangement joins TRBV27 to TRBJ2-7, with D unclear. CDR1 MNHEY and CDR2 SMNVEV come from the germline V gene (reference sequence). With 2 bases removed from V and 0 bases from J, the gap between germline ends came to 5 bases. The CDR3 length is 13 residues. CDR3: CASSLTSSYEQYF. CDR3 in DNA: TGTGCCAGCAGTTTAACGAGCTCCTACGAGCAGTACTTC.